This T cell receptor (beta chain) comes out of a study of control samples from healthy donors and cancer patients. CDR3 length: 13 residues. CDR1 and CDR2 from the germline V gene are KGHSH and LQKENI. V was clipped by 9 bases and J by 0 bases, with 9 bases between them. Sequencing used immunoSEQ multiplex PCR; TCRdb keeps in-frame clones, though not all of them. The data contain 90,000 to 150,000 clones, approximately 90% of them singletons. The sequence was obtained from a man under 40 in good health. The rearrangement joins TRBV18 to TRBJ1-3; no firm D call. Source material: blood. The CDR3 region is CASSRSSGNTIYF. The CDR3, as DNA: TGTGCCAGTTCAAGGAGCTCTGGAAACACCATATATTTT. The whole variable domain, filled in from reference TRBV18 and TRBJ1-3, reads NAGVMQNPRHLVRRRGQEARLRCSPMKGHSHVYWYRQLPEEGLKFMVYLQKENIIDESGMPKERFSAEFPKEGPSILRIQQVVRGDSAAYFCASSRSSGNTIYFGEGSWLTVV.